The T cell receptor (beta chain) under discussion was sequenced for a study of cytotoxic CD8 clonotypes in ibrutinib-treated CLL. Study conclusions and caveats: Private clonotypes, not public ones, expanded at ibrutinib response. Clonality went higher at ibrutinib response and then dropped back toward baseline at progression. Age-matched healthy donor levels were exceeded by baseline clonality, which tracked circulating CD8+ T-cell counts.

About this clone: The target antigen is unknown.

The CDR3 runs 16 residues. CDR1 is SGHTA, CDR2 FQGNSA, per germline. J lost 5 bases, V lost 6 bases, and 14 bases had no gene match. Researchers set a sequencing depth target of 1 in 200,000 to 1 in 1 million T cells. Clones were sequenced by immunoSEQ multiplex PCR, and TCRdb holds only the in-frame ones, with some missing. Counted here are some 130,000 clones, 80% to 90% occurring once; the ten biggest clones make up 3% to 4%. The TCR comes from a human donor with chronic lymphocytic leukemia. Sequenced here: PBMCs, sampled after 24 months of ibrutinib treatment. The rearrangement joins TRBV7-2 to TRBJ2-5, with 8 bases that match TRBD2. The CDR3 DNA sequence: TGTGCCAGCAGTCCCGGGAGTCGGGGGGGAGATGAGACCCAGTACTTC. As protein: CASSPGSRGGDETQYF. The full variable domain, rest sourced from reference TRBV7-2 and TRBJ2-5, is GAGVSQSPSNKVTEKGKDVELRCDPISGHTALYWYRQSLGQGLEFLIYFQGNSAPDKSGLPSDRFSAERTGGSVSTLTIQRTQQEDSAVYLCASSPGSRGGDETQYFGPGTRLLVL.